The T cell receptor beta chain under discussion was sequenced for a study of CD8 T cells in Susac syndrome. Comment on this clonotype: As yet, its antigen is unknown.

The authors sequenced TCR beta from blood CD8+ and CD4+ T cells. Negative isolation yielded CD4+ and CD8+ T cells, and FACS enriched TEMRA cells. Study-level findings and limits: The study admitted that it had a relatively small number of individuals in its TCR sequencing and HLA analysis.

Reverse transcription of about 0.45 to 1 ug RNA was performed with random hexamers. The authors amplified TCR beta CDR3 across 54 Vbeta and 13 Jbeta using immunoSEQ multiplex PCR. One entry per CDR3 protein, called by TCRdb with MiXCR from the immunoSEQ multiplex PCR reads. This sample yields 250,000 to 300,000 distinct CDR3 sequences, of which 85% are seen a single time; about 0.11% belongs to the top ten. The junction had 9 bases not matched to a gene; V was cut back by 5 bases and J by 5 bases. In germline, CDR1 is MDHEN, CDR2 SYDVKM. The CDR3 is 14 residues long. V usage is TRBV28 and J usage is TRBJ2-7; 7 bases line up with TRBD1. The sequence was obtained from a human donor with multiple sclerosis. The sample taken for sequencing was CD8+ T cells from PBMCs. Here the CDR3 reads CASSPLTGINEQYF. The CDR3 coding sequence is TGTGCCAGCAGTCCCTTGACAGGGATCAACGAGCAGTACTTC.